The 5 T cell receptor beta chains below were found in one sample sequenced in a study of T cell changes during pregnancy in multiple sclerosis. Only in-frame clones appear in the TCRdb table, and some are missing; sequencing was by immunoSEQ multiplex PCR. The sample consists of about 66,000 clones, about 91% of them appearing once. Sample: CD8+ T cells from peripheral blood mononuclear cells, taken before pregnancy. Receptor source: a female donor with multiple sclerosis, enrolled in a pregnancy study.

CDR3 sequence reads: CASSQTSSKSYEQYF. The CDR3 nucleotides are TGCGCCAGCAGCCAAACTAGCTCGAAGTCCTACGAGCAGTACTTC. The rearrangement uses TRBV4-1 and TRBJ2-7; D perhaps matches TRBD2 (6 bases). This CDR3 has 15 amino acids. CDR1 MGHRA and CDR2 YSYEKL come from the germline V gene. Deletions cut 2 bases from V and 1 base from J, with 12 bases between.

J is TRBJ1-5 and V is TRBV7-9, with TRBD1 matching 9 bases. CDR3 length: 15 residues. In germline, CDR1 is SEHNR, CDR2 FQNEAQ (reference sequence). The V and J ends lost 4 bases and 3 bases, in that order; junction bases with no gene match: 4. The DNA of the CDR3 is TGTGCCAGCAGCTGGGACAGGGAAATCAATCAGCCCCAGCATTTT. Translated, it gives CASSWDREINQPQHF.

The chain recombines TRBV10-3 with TRBJ1-5; the D gene is possibly TRBD1 (5 bases). The V end lost 6 bases, the J end lost 2 bases, and 17 bases lay between the germline ends. From germline, CDR1 is ENHRY and CDR2 SYGVKD. This CDR3 comprises 16 residues. This CDR3 is CAIRESGGSGNQPQHF. CDR3 DNA: TGTGCCATCAGAGAATCTGGGGGGTCCGGCAATCAGCCCCAGCATTTT.

The J gene is TRBJ1-5, the V gene TRBV4-1; D unclear. Trimming left V 1 base short and J 1 base short, with 8 bases between. The CDR3 runs to 15 residues. The V gene's germline CDR1 is MGHRA and CDR2 YSYEKL. CDR3 bases: TGCGCCAGCAGCCAAGGGAGAGGGAGCAATCAGCCCCAGCATTTT. Translation: CASSQGRGSNQPQHF.

The gene calls are TRBV9 and TRBJ2-1; TRBD1 is a possible D gene (6 bases). In germline, CDR1 is SGDLS, CDR2 YYNGEE. Trimming removed 3 bases from V and 7 bases from J, with 14 bases in between. The CDR3 has 14 amino acids. The CDR3 spells CASSAPRQANEQFF. The CDR3 region has the DNA TGTGCCAGCAGCGCGCCACGACAGGCGAATGAGCAGTTCTTC.